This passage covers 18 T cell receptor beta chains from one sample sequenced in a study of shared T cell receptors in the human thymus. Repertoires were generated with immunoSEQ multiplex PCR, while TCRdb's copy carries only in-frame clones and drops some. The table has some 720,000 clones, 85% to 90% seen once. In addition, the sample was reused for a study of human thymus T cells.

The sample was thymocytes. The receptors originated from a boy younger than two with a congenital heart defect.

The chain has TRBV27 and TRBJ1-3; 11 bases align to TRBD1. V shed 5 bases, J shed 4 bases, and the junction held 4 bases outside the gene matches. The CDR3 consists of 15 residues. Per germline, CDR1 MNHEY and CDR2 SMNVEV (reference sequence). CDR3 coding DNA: TGTGCCAGCAGTCCGGACAGGGGGCCGGGAAACACCATATATTTT. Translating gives CASSPDRGPGNTIYF.

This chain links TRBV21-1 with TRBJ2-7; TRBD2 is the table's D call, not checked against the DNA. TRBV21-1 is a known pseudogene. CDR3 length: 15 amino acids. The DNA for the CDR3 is TGTGCCAGCAGCTCAGTGGGAGGGGGGCCCTACGAGCAGTACTTC. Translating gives CASSSVGGGPYEQYF.

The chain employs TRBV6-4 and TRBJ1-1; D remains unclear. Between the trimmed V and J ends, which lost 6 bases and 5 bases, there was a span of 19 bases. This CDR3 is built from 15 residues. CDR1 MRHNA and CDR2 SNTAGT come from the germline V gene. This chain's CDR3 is CASSTNDSPGTEAFF. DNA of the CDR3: TGTGCCAGCAGCACGAACGACTCCCCGGGGACTGAAGCTTTCTTT.

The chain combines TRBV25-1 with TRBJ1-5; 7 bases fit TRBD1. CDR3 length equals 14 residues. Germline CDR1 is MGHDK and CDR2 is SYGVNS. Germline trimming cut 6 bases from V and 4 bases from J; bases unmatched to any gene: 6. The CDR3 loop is CASRARGRNQPQHF. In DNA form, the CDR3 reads TGTGCCAGCAGGGCGAGGGGGCGAAATCAGCCCCAGCATTTT.

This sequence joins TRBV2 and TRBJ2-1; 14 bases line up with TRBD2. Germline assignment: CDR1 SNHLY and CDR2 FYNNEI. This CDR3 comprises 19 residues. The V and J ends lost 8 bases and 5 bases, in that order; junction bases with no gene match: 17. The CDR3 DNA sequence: TGTGCCAGCGTCGCCCCGGGACTAGCGGGAGTCAGCGGGGACAATGAGCAGTTCTTC. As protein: CASVAPGLAGVSGDNEQFF.

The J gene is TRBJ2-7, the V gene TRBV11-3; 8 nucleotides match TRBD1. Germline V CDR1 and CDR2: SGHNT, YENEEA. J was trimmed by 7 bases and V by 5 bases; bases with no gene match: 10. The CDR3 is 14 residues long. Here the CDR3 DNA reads TGTGCCAGCAGCCCGGACAGGGCCTCGAGGGAGCAGTACTTC. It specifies CASSPDRASREQYF.

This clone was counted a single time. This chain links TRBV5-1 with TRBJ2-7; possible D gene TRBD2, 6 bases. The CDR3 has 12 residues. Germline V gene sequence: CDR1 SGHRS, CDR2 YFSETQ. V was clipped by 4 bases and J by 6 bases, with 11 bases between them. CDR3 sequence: CASSRGALEQYF. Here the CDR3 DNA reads TGCGCCAGCAGCCGCGGGGCTCTCGAGCAGTACTTC.

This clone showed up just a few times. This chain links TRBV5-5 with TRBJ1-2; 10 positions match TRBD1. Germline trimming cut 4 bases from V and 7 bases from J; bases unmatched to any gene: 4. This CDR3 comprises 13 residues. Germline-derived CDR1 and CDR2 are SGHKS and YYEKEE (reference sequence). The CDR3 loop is CASSPTGGGGYTF. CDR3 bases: TGTGCCAGCAGCCCGACAGGGGGCGGTGGCTACACCTTC.

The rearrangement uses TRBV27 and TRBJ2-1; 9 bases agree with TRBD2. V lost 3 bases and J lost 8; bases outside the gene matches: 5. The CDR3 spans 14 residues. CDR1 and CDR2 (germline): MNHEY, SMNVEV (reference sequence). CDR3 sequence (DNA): TGTGCCAGCAGTTTGTCCGGGACTAGCTATGAGCAGTTCTTC. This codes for CASSLSGTSYEQFF.

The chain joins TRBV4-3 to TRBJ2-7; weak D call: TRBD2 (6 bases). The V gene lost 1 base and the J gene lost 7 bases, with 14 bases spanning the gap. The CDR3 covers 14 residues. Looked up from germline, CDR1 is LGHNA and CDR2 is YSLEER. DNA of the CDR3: TGCGCCAGCAGCCAAGGAGGGAGGCGAAGGGAGCAGTACTTC. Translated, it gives CASSQGGRRREQYF.

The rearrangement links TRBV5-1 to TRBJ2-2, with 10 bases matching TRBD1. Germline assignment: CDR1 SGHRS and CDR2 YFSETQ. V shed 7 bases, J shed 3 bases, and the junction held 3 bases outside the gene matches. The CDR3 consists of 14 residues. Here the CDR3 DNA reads TGCGCCAGCGAAGGACAGGGGGACACCGGGGAGCTGTTTTTT. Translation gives CASEGQGDTGELFF. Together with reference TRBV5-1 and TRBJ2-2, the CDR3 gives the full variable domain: KAGVTQTPRYLIKTRGQQVTLSCSPISGHRSVSWYQQTPGQGLQFLFEYFSETQRNKGNFPGRFSGRQFSNSRSEMNVSTLELGDSALYLCASEGQGDTGELFFGEGSRLTVL.

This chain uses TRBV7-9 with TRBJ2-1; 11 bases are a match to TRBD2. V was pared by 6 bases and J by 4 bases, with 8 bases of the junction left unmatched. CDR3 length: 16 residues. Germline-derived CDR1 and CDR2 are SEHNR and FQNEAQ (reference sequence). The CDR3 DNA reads TGTGCCAGCAGACTAGTGACTAGCGGGACTTACAATGAGCAGTTCTTC. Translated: CASRLVTSGTYNEQFF. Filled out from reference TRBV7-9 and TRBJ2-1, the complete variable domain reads DTGVSQNPRHKITKRGQNVTFRCDPISEHNRLYWYRQTLGQGPEFLTYFQNEAQLEKSRLLSDRFSAERPKGSFSTLEIQRTEQGDSAMYLCASRLVTSGTYNEQFFGPGTRLTVL.

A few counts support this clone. In DNA form, the CDR3 reads TGCGCCAGCAGCCGTGGAGATCGGGCCACGGGGCTAGCGGGCCCCGGTTACGAGCAGTACTTC. It yields the protein CASSRGDRATGLAGPGYEQYF. The chain carries TRBV4-1 and TRBJ2-7; the match to TRBD2 covers 8 bases. The germline V gene has CDR1 MGHRA and CDR2 YSYEKL. With 4 bases clipped from V and 4 bases from J, the junction kept 27 bases outside the gene matches. The CDR3 is 21 residues long.

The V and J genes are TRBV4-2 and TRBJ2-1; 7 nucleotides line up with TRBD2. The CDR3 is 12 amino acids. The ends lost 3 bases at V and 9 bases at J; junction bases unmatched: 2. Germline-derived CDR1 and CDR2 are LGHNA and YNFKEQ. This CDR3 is CASSHPGGEQFF. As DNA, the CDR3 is TGTGCCAGCAGCCATCCGGGAGGTGAGCAGTTCTTC.

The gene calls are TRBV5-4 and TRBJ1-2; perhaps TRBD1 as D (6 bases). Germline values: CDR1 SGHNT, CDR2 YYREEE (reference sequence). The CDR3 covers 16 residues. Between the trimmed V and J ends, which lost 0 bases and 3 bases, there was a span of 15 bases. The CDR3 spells CASSLAEGGAHYGYTF. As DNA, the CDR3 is TGTGCCAGCAGCTTGGCCGAGGGGGGGGCGCACTATGGCTACACCTTC.

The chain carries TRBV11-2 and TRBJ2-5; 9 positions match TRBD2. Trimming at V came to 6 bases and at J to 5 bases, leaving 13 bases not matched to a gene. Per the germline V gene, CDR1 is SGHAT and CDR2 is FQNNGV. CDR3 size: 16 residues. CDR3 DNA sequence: TGTGCCAGCAGTTCCGGGGTAGCGGGAGAAAGCGAGACCCAGTACTTC. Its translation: CASSSGVAGESETQYF.

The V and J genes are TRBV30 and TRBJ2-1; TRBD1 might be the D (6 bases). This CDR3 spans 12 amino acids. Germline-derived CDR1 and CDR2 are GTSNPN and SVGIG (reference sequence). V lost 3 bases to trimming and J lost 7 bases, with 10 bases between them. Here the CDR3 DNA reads TGTGCCTGGAGGTACAGGGAAAATGAGCAGTTCTTC. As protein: CAWRYRENEQFF.

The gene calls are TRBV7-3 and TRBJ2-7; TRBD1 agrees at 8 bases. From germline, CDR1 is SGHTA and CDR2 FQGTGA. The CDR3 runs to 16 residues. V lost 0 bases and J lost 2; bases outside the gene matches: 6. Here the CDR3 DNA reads TGTGCCAGCAGCTTAACCCCCGCAGGGGGCGCCTACGAGCAGTACTTC. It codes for CASSLTPAGGAYEQYF.